This T cell receptor beta chain was captured in a study of T-cell reconstitution after alpha-beta-depleted transplantation in children. Library preparation (for TCRbeta) was performed with unique molecular identifiers. Via MiXCR, TCRdb re-called the PCR reads, giving one row per CDR3 protein. The table includes over 400,000 distinct CDR3 sequences, under 15% detected once. Sequencing used PBMCs from the stem cell graft donor, obtained from the stem cell graft. The receptor was isolated from a human donor who donated a stem cell graft to a child with combined immunodeficiency.

The CDR3 DNA follows: TGTGCCAGCAGCCATACAGGGGGGAGCACTGAAGCTTTCTTT. Amino acids: CASSHTGGSTEAFF. The V and J genes are TRBV7-9 and TRBJ1-1; TRBD1 matches 8 bases. CDR3 length: 14 residues. After removal of 5 bases from V and 4 bases from J, the junction contained 6 bases not matched to a gene. CDR1 SEHNR and CDR2 FQNEAQ come from the germline V gene (reference sequence).